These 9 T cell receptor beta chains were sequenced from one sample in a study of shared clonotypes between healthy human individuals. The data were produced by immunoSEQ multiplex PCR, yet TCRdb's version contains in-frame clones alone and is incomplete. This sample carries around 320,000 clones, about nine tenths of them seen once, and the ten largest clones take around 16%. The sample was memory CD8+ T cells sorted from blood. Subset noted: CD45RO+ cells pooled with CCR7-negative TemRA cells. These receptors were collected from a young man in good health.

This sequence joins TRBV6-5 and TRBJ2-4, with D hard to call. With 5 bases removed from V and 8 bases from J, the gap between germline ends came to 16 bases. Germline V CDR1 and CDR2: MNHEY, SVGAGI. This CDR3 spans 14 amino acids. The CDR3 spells CASSPQLETDIQYF. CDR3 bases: TGTGCCAGCAGTCCCCAGCTGGAGACGGACATTCAGTACTTC.

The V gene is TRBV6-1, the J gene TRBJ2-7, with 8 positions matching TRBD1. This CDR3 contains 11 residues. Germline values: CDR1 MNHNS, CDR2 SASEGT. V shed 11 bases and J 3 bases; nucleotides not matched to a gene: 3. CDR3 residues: CAGGTGYEQYF. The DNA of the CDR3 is TGTGCCGGGGGGACAGGCTACGAGCAGTACTTC.

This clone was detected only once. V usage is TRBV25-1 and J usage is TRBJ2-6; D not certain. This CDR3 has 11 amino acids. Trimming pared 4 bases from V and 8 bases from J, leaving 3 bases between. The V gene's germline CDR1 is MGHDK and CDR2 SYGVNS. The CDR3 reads CASSGSNVLTF. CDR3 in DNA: TGTGCCAGCAGTGGCTCCAACGTCCTGACTTTC. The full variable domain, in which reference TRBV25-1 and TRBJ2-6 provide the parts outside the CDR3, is EADIYQTPRYLVIGTGKKITLECSQTMGHDKMYWYQQDPGMELHLIHYSYGVNSTEKGDLSSESTVSRIRTEHFPLTLESARPSHTSQYLCASSGSNVLTFGAGSRLTVL.

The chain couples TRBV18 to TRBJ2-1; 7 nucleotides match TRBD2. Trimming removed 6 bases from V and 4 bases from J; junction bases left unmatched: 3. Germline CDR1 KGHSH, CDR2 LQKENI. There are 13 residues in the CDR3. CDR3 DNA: TGTGCCAGCTCGCCCGGGGGGTACAATGAGCAGTTCTTC. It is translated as CASSPGGYNEQFF.

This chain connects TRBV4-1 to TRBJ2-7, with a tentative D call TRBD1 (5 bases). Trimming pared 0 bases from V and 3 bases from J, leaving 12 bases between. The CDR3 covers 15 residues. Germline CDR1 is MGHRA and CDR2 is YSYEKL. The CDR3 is CASSQEQQRGYEQYF. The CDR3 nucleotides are TGCGCCAGCAGCCAAGAGCAGCAAAGGGGCTACGAGCAGTACTTC.

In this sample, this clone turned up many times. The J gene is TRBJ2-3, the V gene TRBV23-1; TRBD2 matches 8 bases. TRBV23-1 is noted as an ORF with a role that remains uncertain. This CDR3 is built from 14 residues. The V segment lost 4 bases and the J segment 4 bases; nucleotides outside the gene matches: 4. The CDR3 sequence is CASSRPGGADTQYF. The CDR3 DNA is TGCGCCAGCAGTCGGCCGGGAGGGGCAGATACGCAGTATTTT.

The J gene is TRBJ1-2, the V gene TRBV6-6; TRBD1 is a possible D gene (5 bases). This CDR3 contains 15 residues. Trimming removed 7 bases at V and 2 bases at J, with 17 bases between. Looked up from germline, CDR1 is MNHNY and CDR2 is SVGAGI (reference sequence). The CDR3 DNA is TGTGCCAGCATCACAGCGGGGCAGGCAAACTATGGCTACACCTTC. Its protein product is CASITAGQANYGYTF.

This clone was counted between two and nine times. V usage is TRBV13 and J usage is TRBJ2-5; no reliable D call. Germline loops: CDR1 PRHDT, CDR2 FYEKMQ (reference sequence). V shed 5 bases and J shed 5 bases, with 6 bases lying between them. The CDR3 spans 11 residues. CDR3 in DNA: TGTGCCAGCAGCGTATGGGAGACCCAGTACTTC. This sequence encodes CASSVWETQYF.

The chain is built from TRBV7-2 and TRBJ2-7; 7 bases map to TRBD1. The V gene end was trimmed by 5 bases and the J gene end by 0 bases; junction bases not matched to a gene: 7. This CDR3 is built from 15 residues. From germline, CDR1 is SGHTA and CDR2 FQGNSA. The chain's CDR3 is CASSPTGQNSYEQYF. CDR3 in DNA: TGTGCCAGCAGCCCAACGGGACAGAACTCCTACGAGCAGTACTTC. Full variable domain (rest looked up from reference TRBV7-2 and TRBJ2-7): GAGVSQSPSNKVTEKGKDVELRCDPISGHTALYWYRQSLGQGLEFLIYFQGNSAPDKSGLPSDRFSAERTGGSVSTLTIQRTQQEDSAVYLCASSPTGQNSYEQYFGPGTRLTVT.